Listed below are T cell receptor beta chains from one sample, sequenced in a study of T cells after yellow fever vaccination. MiXCR, applied by TCRdb to the 5' RACE reads, yields one record per CDR3 protein. The data show hundreds of thousands of distinct CDR3 sequences, about 17% seen once. The sequenced sample was PBMCs, obtained before the yellow fever booster vaccination. The receptors here all came from a man between 18 and 35 years old who received the YFV17D yellow fever vaccine. The CDR3 runs from the conserved cysteine through the conserved F or W. For some rows the clone size is stated as once, few or many, or as a class when expanded; others skip it.

TRBV6-5,TRBJ2-5,few,CASSYSGLAGLPTYF
TRBV12-3/TRBV12-4,TRBJ1-1,once,CASTPGANTEAFF
TRBV20-1,TRBJ2-5,NA,CSAMDRAETQYF
TRBV4-2,TRBJ1-5,few,CASSQDVQGSKVAAQHF
TRBV30,TRBJ2-2,NA,CAWSVDPLVGELFF
TRBV7-3,TRBJ2-5,many,CASSPGTGETQYF
TRBV12-3/TRBV12-4,TRBJ2-2,few,CASSLLGQNTGELFF
TRBV6-5,TRBJ1-3,few,CASSYSAGQSGNTIYF
TRBV2,TRBJ2-1,few,CASSLRQGDVNEQFF
TRBV3-1,TRBJ2-4,few,CASSQEPVNIQYF
TRBV6-1,TRBJ2-2,few,CASSEFIAGGTGELFF
TRBV3-1,TRBJ1-1,NA,CASSQGEGKAFF
TRBV4-2,TRBJ2-1,NA,CASSPTTSGALGDEQFF
TRBV5-1,TRBJ1-1,NA,CASSASVRDDTEASF
TRBV5-4,TRBJ2-1,NA,CASSYGPGINEQFF
TRBV2,TRBJ2-7,NA,CASSEAPTASYEQYF
TRBV27,TRBJ2-3,few,CASSLYRDRGPDTQYF
TRBV12-3/TRBV12-4,TRBJ2-5,few,CASRRGMQETQYF
TRBV7-8,TRBJ2-7,many,CASSLVGYEQYF
TRBV7-2,TRBJ2-5,NA,CASSFVGTGGGKTQYF
TRBV9,TRBJ2-6,NA,CASSAFRSGANVLTF
TRBV12-5,TRBJ2-2,few,CASGLVSRGSGELFF
TRBV29-1,TRBJ2-7,few,CSVPQEDTGEQYF
TRBV27,TRBJ1-4,NA,CASSAGPPEKLFF
TRBV7-3,TRBJ2-1,few,CASGEGESYNEQFF
TRBV12-3/TRBV12-4,TRBJ2-4,NA,CASTLGVNIQYF
TRBV21-1,TRBJ2-5,few,CASTLWGALETQYF
TRBV21-1,TRBJ1-2,NA,CASSLLSLSGYGYTF
TRBV20-1,TRBJ2-5,few,CSARDGGRGTQETQYF
TRBV5-1,TRBJ2-1,once,CASSLEGRYNEQFF
TRBV6-1,TRBJ1-2,NA,CASSEETGGGHGYTF
TRBV7-9,TRBJ2-5,NA,CASSLSPAGGVETQYF
TRBV27,TRBJ2-1,few,CASSLLFTSGGSNEQFF
TRBV10-3,TRBJ2-7,NA,CANPEPDRVYEQYF
TRBV20-1,TRBJ2-3,NA,CSARDVSGGAVDTQYF
TRBV9,TRBJ2-3,NA,CASSVVGAGGPDTQYF
TRBV5-1,TRBJ1-1,NA,CASSLGKDTEAFF
TRBV7-3,TRBJ2-5,NA,CASSSLARRETQYF
TRBV6-5,TRBJ1-2,NA,CASSSWGFYGYTF
TRBV28,TRBJ2-1,NA,CASSAGTGWGNEQFF
TRBV29-1,TRBJ2-5,few,CSVGSRARQETQYF
TRBV7-2,TRBJ1-6,NA,CASSRDRGSSYNSPLHF
TRBV5-1,TRBJ2-7,many,CASRTGASYEQYF
TRBV24-1,TRBJ2-2,many,CATSDSGQTNTGELFF
TRBV6-1,TRBJ1-2,many,CASSPGQIYGYTF
TRBV7-8,TRBJ1-5,NA,CASSGKVRYQPQHF
TRBV24-1,TRBJ2-3,NA,CATSDPQGEADTQYF